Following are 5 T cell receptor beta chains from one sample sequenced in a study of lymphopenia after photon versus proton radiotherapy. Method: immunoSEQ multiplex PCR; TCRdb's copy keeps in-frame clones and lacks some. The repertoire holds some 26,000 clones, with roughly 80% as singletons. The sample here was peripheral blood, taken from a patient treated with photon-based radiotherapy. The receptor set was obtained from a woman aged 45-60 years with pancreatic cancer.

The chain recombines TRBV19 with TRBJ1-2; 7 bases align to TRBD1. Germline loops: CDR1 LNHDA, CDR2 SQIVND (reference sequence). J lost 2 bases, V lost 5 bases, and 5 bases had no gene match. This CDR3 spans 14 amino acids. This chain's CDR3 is CASSSPTGNYGYTF. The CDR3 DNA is TGTGCCAGTAGTTCCCCGACAGGGAACTATGGCTACACCTTC.

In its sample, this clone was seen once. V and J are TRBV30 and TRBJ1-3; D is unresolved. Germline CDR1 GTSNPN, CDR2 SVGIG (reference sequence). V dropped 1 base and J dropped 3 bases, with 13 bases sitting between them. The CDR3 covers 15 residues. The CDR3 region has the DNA TGTGCCTGGAGTGCGATCCGGGCGAATGGAAACACCATATATTTT. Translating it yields CAWSAIRANGNTIYF.

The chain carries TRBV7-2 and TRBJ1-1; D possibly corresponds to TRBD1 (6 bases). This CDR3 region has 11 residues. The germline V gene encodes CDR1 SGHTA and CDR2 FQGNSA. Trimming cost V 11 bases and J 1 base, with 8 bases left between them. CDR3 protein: CAEGENTEAFF. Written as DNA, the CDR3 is TGTGCCGAGGGGGAGAACACTGAAGCTTTCTTT.

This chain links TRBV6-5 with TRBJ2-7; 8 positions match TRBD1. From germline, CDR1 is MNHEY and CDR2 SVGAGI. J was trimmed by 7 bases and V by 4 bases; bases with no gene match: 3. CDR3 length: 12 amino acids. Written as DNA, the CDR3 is TGTGCCAGCAGTTTAACAGGGGGAGAGCAGTACTTC. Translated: CASSLTGGEQYF.

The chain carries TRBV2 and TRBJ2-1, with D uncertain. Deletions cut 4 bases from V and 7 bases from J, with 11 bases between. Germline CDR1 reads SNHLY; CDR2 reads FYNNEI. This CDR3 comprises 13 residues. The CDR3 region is CASSGEAGNEQFF. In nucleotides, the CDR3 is TGTGCCAGCAGTGGAGAAGCCGGGAATGAGCAGTTCTTC.